This T cell receptor (beta chain) was found in a study of blood T cells in healthy people across ages. Overall study findings and caveats: Possibly, changes in expanded clonotypes were confounded because donor CMV status was unknown.

Next came a second PCR, run for about 6 to 12 cycles, which used a sample-barcoded 5' primer along with a J-beta primer mix. A template-switch adaptor with 12 random nucleotides tagged each cDNA molecule. A single record per CDR3 protein comes from TCRdb applying MiXCR to the 5' RACE reads. The sample includes roughly 2 million distinct CDR3 sequences, about 49% of them seen just once. The CDR3 is 16 residues long. Germline values: CDR1 SNHLY, CDR2 FYNNEI. V gave up 3 bases and J gave up 0 bases, with 12 bases separating them. This clonotype was seen once. Antigen: not known. Peripheral blood from each donor was collected in a volume of 9.5 to 10 milliliters.

The chain links TRBV2 to TRBJ2-4; a weak D match, TRBD2 (6 bases). The specimen was blood. This clonotype was sampled from a woman aged 40 to 50 in good health. CDR3 coding DNA: TGTGCCAGCAGTGAGACTAGGCTACTAGCCAAAAACATTCAGTACTTC. It codes for CASSETRLLAKNIQYF.